This T cell receptor beta chain was obtained from a study of high-grade serous ovarian cancer treatment subgroups. With 0 bases removed from V and 3 bases from J, the gap between germline ends came to 8 bases. Germline V gene data show CDR1 as GTSNPN and CDR2 as SVGIG (reference sequence). This CDR3 region has 13 residues. Tumor samples were taken before definitive surgery or chemotherapy. Some clones are missing from TCRdb's copy, which holds only in-frame ones; the method was immunoSEQ multiplex PCR. The table records some 20,000 clones, around 75% of them present only once. Material for sequencing was tumor tissue. The receptor comes from a human donor with high-grade serous ovarian cancer. The J gene is TRBJ1-2, the V gene TRBV30; TRBD1 is a possible D gene (6 bases). CDR3 coding DNA: TGTGCCTGGAGTGTATACAGGGACTATGGCTACACCTTC. This encodes CAWSVYRDYGYTF.